This T cell receptor beta chain was identified during a study of early T cells in non-severe SARS-CoV-2 infection. TCRdb analysed the 5' RACE reads with MiXCR anew, one entry per CDR3 protein. The table lists approximately 80,000 distinct CDR3 sequences, about 12% of them singletons, with about 3% in the top ten. This clonotype was found a few times. Its antigen is unidentified. General study results and limits: Private and CD4 specificities were missed by VDJdb matching, skewed to anti-spike CD8.

Germline V gives CDR1 MNHEY, CDR2 SVGEGT. The CDR3 covers 12 residues. V shed 4 bases and J shed 5 bases, with 8 bases lying between them. V and J are TRBV6-2 or TRBV6-3 and TRBJ1-1; D uncertain. The sample taken for sequencing was whole blood. The TCR comes from an adult who was a healthcare worker with PCR-confirmed SARS-CoV-2 infection or an uninfected control (not recorded which). Here the CDR3 reads CASSSFLTEAFF. CDR3 nucleotides: TGTGCCAGCAGTTCCTTCTTGACTGAAGCTTTCTTT.